The 14 T cell receptor beta chains presented below share a single source sample, sequenced in a study of beta chain features in type 1 diabetes. Points from the study as a whole: Shorter TCRB CDR3s, moderately but significantly so, were found in Type 1 diabetes patients in all four CD4+ subsets.

The antigens these receptors bind are not known. Investigators reverse transcribed all isolated RNA, so they sequenced expressed TCRB transcripts. Only in-frame clones appear in the TCRdb table, and some are missing; sequencing was by immunoSEQ multiplex PCR. The sample consists of roughly 180,000 clones, approximately 8.1% of them appearing once. What was sequenced was central memory CD4+ T cells from blood. These receptors all come from a woman between 40 and 50 years old with type 1 diabetes.

In this sample, this clone turned up many times. The V gene is TRBV10-3, the J gene TRBJ2-6; a possible D gene is TRBD1 (5 bases). The length of the CDR3 is 13 residues. Germline CDR1 is ENHRY and CDR2 is SYGVKD. V gave up 7 bases and J gave up 2 bases, with 6 bases separating them. The CDR3 nucleotides are TGTGCCATCAAAGGGGCTGGGGCCAACGTCCTGACTTTC. It encodes CAIKGAGANVLTF.

The sample holds a few counts of this clone. The gene calls are TRBV7-7 and TRBJ2-1, with TRBD2 matching over 8 bases. The germline V gene has CDR1 SSHAT and CDR2 FNYEAQ (reference sequence). Unmatched junction bases numbered 13, after V lost 5 bases and J lost 10 bases. The CDR3 has 15 residues. Here the CDR3 DNA reads TGTGCCAGCAGCCCTCGGGGTAGCGGGAATAGAGAGCAGTTCTTC. Translated, it gives CASSPRGSGNREQFF.

This clone has only a few counts. This chain uses TRBV28 with TRBJ2-7; D not resolved. V lost 9 bases to trimming and J lost 3 bases, with 9 bases between them. The CDR3 is made up of 11 amino acids. Germline assignment: CDR1 MDHEN and CDR2 SYDVKM. Here the CDR3 reads CASKGGYEQYF. The CDR3 coding sequence is TGTGCCAGTAAAGGCGGCTACGAGCAGTACTTC.

This chain links TRBV5-1 with TRBJ2-2; D is possibly TRBD1 (6 bases). V lost 7 bases and J 1 base, leaving 14 bases between the germline ends. The V gene's germline CDR1 is SGHRS and CDR2 YFSETQ. This CDR3 is 15 amino acids long. In DNA form, the CDR3 reads TGCGCCAGCGCCGACAGGCGATTGAACACCGGGGAGCTGTTTTTT. Its translation is CASADRRLNTGELFF.

The rearrangement uses TRBV7-9 and TRBJ2-5, with 11 bases identical to TRBD1. The CDR3 contains 15 residues. J lost 5 bases, V lost 5 bases, and 7 bases had no gene match. Germline V gives CDR1 SEHNR, CDR2 FQNEAQ (reference sequence). CDR3 region: CASSRGQGARETQYF. The CDR3 nucleotides read TGTGCCAGCAGCCGCGGACAGGGGGCCCGGGAGACCCAGTACTTC.

This clone was seen only a few times. The CDR3 spells CASSLMQPGTGYYEQYF. The CDR3 DNA is TGTGCCAGCAGCTTAATGCAGCCCGGGACAGGGTACTACGAGCAGTACTTC. The chain couples TRBV7-3 to TRBJ2-7, with 9 bases that match TRBD1. This CDR3 has 17 residues. The J segment lost 3 bases and the V segment lost 1 base, leaving 10 bases of the junction unmatched. Germline CDR1 and CDR2: SGHTA and FQGTGA.

The rearrangement joins TRBV5-1 to TRBJ2-5; D perhaps matches TRBD1 (8 bases). V lost 4 bases, J lost 5 bases, and 18 bases lay in between. Germline CDR1 and CDR2: SGHRS and YFSETQ. This CDR3 is built from 15 residues. The CDR3 sequence is CASSPRTGRVETQYF. CDR3 bases: TGCGCCAGCAGCCCGCGGACAGGGAGGGTGGAGACCCAGTACTTC. Full variable domain (rest looked up from reference TRBV5-1 and TRBJ2-5): KAGVTQTPRYLIKTRGQQVTLSCSPISGHRSVSWYQQTPGQGLQFLFEYFSETQRNKGNFPGRFSGRQFSNSRSEMNVSTLELGDSALYLCASSPRTGRVETQYFGPGTRLLVL.

The genes are TRBV7-9 and TRBJ1-2; tentative D call: TRBD1 (6 bases). The CDR3 contains 12 residues. Germline V gives CDR1 SEHNR, CDR2 FQNEAQ (reference sequence). V gave up 4 bases and J gave up 14 bases, with 17 bases separating them. CDR3 in amino acids: CASSSADRSGTF. DNA for the CDR3: TGTGCCAGCAGCTCCGCAGACAGGTCGGGAACCTTC.

The J gene is TRBJ2-1, the V gene TRBV28, with 10 bases fitting TRBD1. J lost 15 bases, V lost 10 bases, and 15 bases had no gene match. The CDR3 contains 13 residues. Per germline, CDR1 MDHEN and CDR2 SYDVKM. The CDR3 nucleotides are TGTGCCACCCAAGGAAAGCCGGGACAGGGGTCGTTCTTC. Translation: CATQGKPGQGSFF.

This chain connects TRBV9 to TRBJ1-1, with a weak D call TRBD1 (6 bases). The CDR3 covers 15 residues. Germline lookup yields CDR1 SGDLS and CDR2 YYNGEE. V dropped 5 bases and J dropped 3 bases, with 17 bases sitting between them. The CDR3 DNA reads TGTGCCAGCAGTGAGGGGAGGGGGTATGACACTGAAGCTTTCTTT. The encoded protein is CASSEGRGYDTEAFF.

This clone appeared many times. The chain employs TRBV5-4 and TRBJ1-2; TRBD1 is a possible D gene (6 bases). V shed 4 bases and J shed 1 base, with 14 bases lying between them. Germline assignment: CDR1 SGHNT and CDR2 YYREEE (reference sequence). The CDR3 is made up of 15 amino acids. The CDR3 sequence: CASSPPGTFNYGYTF. CDR3 DNA sequence: TGTGCCAGCAGCCCGCCAGGGACATTTAACTATGGCTACACCTTC.

The V and J genes are TRBV5-5 and TRBJ2-1, with 7 bases identical to TRBD1. Germline trimming cut 4 bases from V and 3 bases from J; bases unmatched to any gene: 7. Per germline, CDR1 SGHKS and CDR2 YYEKEE (reference sequence). The CDR3 consists of 15 residues. This CDR3 reads CASSRDQGDYNEQFF. CDR3 nucleotide sequence: TGTGCCAGCAGCCGGGACCAGGGGGACTACAATGAGCAGTTCTTC.

This chain links TRBV5-6 with TRBJ2-5; 8 bases fit TRBD2. The CDR3 extends over 15 amino acids. Germline CDR1 and CDR2: SGHDT and YYEEEE. The J segment lost 5 bases and the V segment lost 5 bases, leaving 11 bases of the junction unmatched. This chain's CDR3 is CASSYPGLGLETQYF. In DNA, the CDR3 is TGTGCCAGCAGTTACCCGGGACTAGGTCTGGAGACCCAGTACTTC. The full variable domain, rest sourced from reference TRBV5-6 and TRBJ2-5, is DAGVTQSPTHLIKTRGQQVTLRCSPKSGHDTVSWYQQALGQGPQFIFQYYEEEERQRGNFPDRFSGHQFPNYSSELNVNALLLGDSALYLCASSYPGLGLETQYFGPGTRLLVL.

The sample holds a few counts of this clone. The chain couples TRBV15 to TRBJ1-1, with D unclear. The CDR3 runs to 12 residues. Germline V gene data show CDR1 as LNHNV and CDR2 as YYDKDF (reference sequence). V gave up 0 bases and J gave up 9 bases, with 8 bases separating them. DNA of the CDR3: TGTGCCACCAGCAGAGACTGGGCAAAAGCTTTCTTT. The encoded protein is CATSRDWAKAFF.